This TCR beta chain was recorded in a study of cytomegalovirus exposure and HLA in healthy donors. Researchers ran the PCR with 60 Vbeta and 13 Jbeta primers. In the authors' methods: Later reanalysis found tens of millions of unique TCR beta chains, around 9.9 million of them shared. Method: immunoSEQ multiplex PCR; TCRdb's copy keeps in-frame clones and lacks some. V and J calls and clone size are as listed in that table; D and trimming were resolved from the DNA. The sample shows 130,000 or so clones, around two thirds of them seen only once. Trimming took 2 bases from V and 4 from J; bases not matched to a gene: 7. The germline gives CDR1 MNHNS, CDR2 SASEGT. The CDR3 has 15 amino acids.

The sequenced sample consisted of PBMCs. The rearrangement links TRBV6-1 to TRBJ2-7; 8 nucleotides align to TRBD1. The source of this sequence is a woman in her thirties or forties in good health and CMV-seronegative. Here the CDR3 reads CASSEQGAQIYEQYF. DNA for the CDR3: TGTGCCAGCAGTGAACAGGGGGCGCAGATATACGAGCAGTACTTC.